The 21 T cell receptor beta chains listed next were all sequenced from one sample in a study of CD8 T cells in Susac syndrome. RNA in amounts of roughly 0.5 to 1 ug was reverse transcribed with random hexamers. A single record per CDR3 protein comes from TCRdb applying MiXCR to the immunoSEQ multiplex PCR reads. The data show 150,000 to 200,000 distinct CDR3 sequences, roughly 95% seen once. Sequencing used CD4+ T cells from PBMCs. The receptor set was obtained from a human donor in good health.

This chain joins TRBV9 and TRBJ2-3; D perhaps matches TRBD2 (5 bases). This CDR3 region has 15 residues. Looked up from germline, CDR1 is SGDLS and CDR2 is YYNGEE. Trimming pared 4 bases from V and 0 bases from J, leaving 12 bases between. CDR3 region: CASSPRSGSTDTQYF. The DNA of the CDR3 is TGTGCCAGCAGCCCCCGGAGCGGTAGCACAGATACGCAGTATTTT.

The V gene is TRBV29-1, the J gene TRBJ2-2; D uncertain. The CDR3 totals 13 residues. The V end was cut by 1 base, the J end by 7 bases, with 10 bases between. Per the germline V gene, CDR1 is SQVTM and CDR2 is ANQGSEA. CDR3 in amino acids: CSVEVQGYGELFF. The CDR3, as DNA: TGCAGCGTTGAAGTTCAAGGGTACGGGGAGCTGTTTTTT.

The CDR3 loop reads CASSPTRTGLSSPLHF. The CDR3, as DNA: TGTGCCAGCAGCCCGACAAGGACAGGGTTGTCTTCACCCCTCCACTTT. V and J are TRBV5-4 and TRBJ1-6; TRBD1 aligns across 8 bases. V lost 4 bases, J lost 9 bases, and 12 bases stayed unmatched. Germline CDR1 is SGHNT and CDR2 is YYREEE (reference sequence). The CDR3 has 16 amino acids.

The rearrangement joins TRBV7-7 to TRBJ2-2, with 7 bases fitting TRBD2. Germline CDR1 reads SSHAT; CDR2 reads FNYEAQ (reference sequence). V lost 5 bases, J lost 6 bases, and 3 bases stayed unmatched. This CDR3 comprises 13 residues. CDR3 region: CASSLTSAGELFF. The CDR3, as DNA: TGTGCCAGCAGCCTAACTAGCGCCGGGGAGCTGTTTTTT.

The rearrangement joins TRBV3-1 to TRBJ1-1, with 7 positions matching TRBD1. The CDR3 has 15 residues. Germline V gene data show CDR1 as LGHDT and CDR2 as YNNKEL (reference sequence). The V gene end was trimmed by 6 bases and the J gene end by 3 bases; junction bases not matched to a gene: 10. CDR3 DNA: TGTGCCAGCAGGGTTTCAAACAGGGGAGACACTGAAGCTTTCTTT. Encoded protein: CASRVSNRGDTEAFF.

The rearrangement joins TRBV5-1 to TRBJ2-5, with D perhaps matching TRBD1 (7 bases). V was clipped by 4 bases and J by 4 bases, with 14 bases between them. Looked up from germline, CDR1 is SGHRS and CDR2 is YFSETQ. This CDR3 region has 14 residues. The CDR3, as DNA: TGCGCCAGCAGCGGCGGGACAGTATCAGAGACCCAGTACTTC. Translating it yields CASSGGTVSETQYF.

The genes are TRBV5-4 and TRBJ1-3; D perhaps matches TRBD1 (5 bases). V lost 4 bases to trimming and J lost 0 bases, with 11 bases between them. Germline CDR1 and CDR2: SGHNT and YYREEE (reference sequence). This CDR3 comprises 15 residues. DNA for the CDR3: TGTGCCAGCAGCCGCGACAGTTACTCTGGAAACACCATATATTTT. Amino acid sequence: CASSRDSYSGNTIYF.

The genes are TRBV20-1 and TRBJ2-5; D might be TRBD1 (6 bases). V dropped 3 bases and J dropped 1 base, with 12 bases sitting between them. The CDR3 is 14 amino acids. The germline gives CDR1 DFQATT, CDR2 SNEGSKA (reference sequence). This chain's CDR3 is CSARVRGTQETQYF. DNA of the CDR3: TGCAGTGCTAGGGTTAGGGGGACCCAAGAGACCCAGTACTTC.

J is TRBJ1-4 and V is TRBV19, with D tentatively TRBD1 (5 bases). V lost 5 bases and J 8 bases, leaving 21 bases between the germline ends. The CDR3 length is 16 residues. CDR1 LNHDA and CDR2 SQIVND come from the germline V gene (reference sequence). CDR3 region: CASSPGRTLRGEKLFF. As DNA, the CDR3 is TGTGCCAGTAGTCCGGGACGCACTTTAAGAGGAGAAAAACTGTTTTTT.

The chain employs TRBV12-3 or TRBV12-4 and TRBJ2-7; either TRBD1 or TRBD2 may fit D (7 bases each). The V end lost 3 bases, the J end lost 4 bases, and 10 bases lay between the germline ends. CDR3 length equals 13 residues. CDR3: CASSFRGGYEQYF. For the CDR3, the DNA is TGTGCCAGCAGTTTCAGGGGGGGGTACGAGCAGTACTTC.

The V gene is TRBV19, the J gene TRBJ1-5; D gene unclear. V was pared by 5 bases and J by 10 bases, with 15 bases between. The CDR3 covers 13 residues. The V gene's germline CDR1 is LNHDA and CDR2 SQIVND (reference sequence). CDR3: CASSVGREGPQHF. CDR3 DNA: TGTGCCAGTAGTGTGGGCAGAGAGGGCCCCCAGCATTTT.

The V and J genes are TRBV20-1 and TRBJ2-7, with D unresolved. Germline CDR1 reads DFQATT; CDR2 reads SNEGSKA (reference sequence). V lost 3 bases and J 4 bases, leaving 13 bases between the germline ends. CDR3 length: 13 amino acids. The CDR3: CSASPPGLYEQYF. The DNA for the CDR3 is TGCAGTGCTAGCCCACCCGGATTATACGAGCAGTACTTC.

The chain is built from TRBV24-1 and TRBJ2-7, with D perhaps TRBD1 (6 bases). V was trimmed by 2 bases and J by 4 bases, leaving 14 bases between them. The CDR3 totals 15 residues. Germline V lookup: CDR1 KGHDR, CDR2 SFDVKD. The CDR3 DNA reads TGTGCCACCAGTGATTCCCCGGGACATACGTACGAGCAGTACTTC. It encodes CATSDSPGHTYEQYF.

The V call is TRBV18, the J call TRBJ1-2; 7 nucleotides agree with TRBD1. The CDR3 totals 14 residues. V trimming: 0 bases; J trimming: 2 bases; junction bases outside the gene matches: 0. Germline V CDR1 and CDR2: KGHSH, LQKENI. The CDR3 DNA reads as TGTGCCAGCTCACCACCGGGACAGAACTATGGCTACACCTTC. As protein: CASSPPGQNYGYTF.

V and J are TRBV11-2 and TRBJ2-7; no reliable D call. Trimming cost V 3 bases and J 12 bases, with 12 bases left between them. Germline-derived CDR1 and CDR2 are SGHAT and FQNNGV. This CDR3 contains 11 residues. CDR3 sequence reads: CASSFSRFPYF. Here the CDR3 DNA reads TGTGCCAGCAGCTTCTCACGCTTCCCGTACTTC.

This clonotype has only one observation. The V and J genes are TRBV5-1 and TRBJ1-4; D might be TRBD1 (6 bases). Germline V gene data show CDR1 as SGHRS and CDR2 as YFSETQ. Trimming took 0 bases from V and 5 from J, leaving 8 bases between them. The CDR3 spans 14 residues. The CDR3 nucleotides read TGCGCCAGCAGCTTGGGTGACAGGAATGAAAAACTGTTTTTT. This encodes CASSLGDRNEKLFF.

The chain recombines TRBV28 with TRBJ2-7; D not certain. The CDR3 covers 12 residues. The germline V and J ends were trimmed by 4 bases and 2 bases, with 6 bases remaining between them. Germline CDR1 MDHEN, CDR2 SYDVKM. The CDR3 reads CASSSAAYEQYF. The CDR3 DNA reads as TGTGCCAGCAGTTCGGCAGCCTACGAGCAGTACTTC.

In its sample, this clonotype was seen a few times. This chain joins TRBV6-5 and TRBJ1-2, with D hard to call. The CDR3 runs to 12 residues. CDR1 and CDR2 (germline): MNHEY, SVGAGI. Trimming took off 6 bases at V and 2 bases at J, with 7 bases between the two ends. In DNA form, the CDR3 reads TGTGCCAGCAGGGGTTCCAACTATGGCTACACCTTC. It specifies CASRGSNYGYTF.

CDR3 DNA: TGTGCCAGCTCACCACGAAGAGACACTGAAGCTTTCTTT. Amino acids: CASSPRRDTEAFF. This chain connects TRBV12-3 or TRBV12-4 to TRBJ1-1; unclear D gene. The CDR3 is 13 residues long. Between the trimmed V and J ends, which lost 8 bases and 3 bases, there was a span of 13 bases.

The chain combines TRBV10-3 with TRBJ2-7, with TRBD1 as a possible D gene (7 bases). The V gene lost 11 bases and the J gene lost 1 base, with 15 bases spanning the gap. This CDR3 has 13 amino acids. The germline V gene has CDR1 ENHRY and CDR2 SYGVKD. The CDR3 loop reads CAGAGGSSYEQYF. DNA for the CDR3: TGTGCCGGAGCAGGGGGGTCGTCCTACGAGCAGTACTTC.

The chain uses TRBV27 and TRBJ2-3; TRBD1 matches 7 bases. Per germline, CDR1 MNHEY and CDR2 SMNVEV (reference sequence). The CDR3 covers 14 residues. V shed 8 bases, J shed 2 bases, and the junction held 7 bases outside the gene matches. The CDR3 spells CASARDSTTDTQYF. In nucleotides, the CDR3 is TGTGCCAGCGCCCGGGACAGTACCACAGATACGCAGTATTTT.